The 7 T cell receptor beta chains given below trace back to one sample, sequenced in a study of cytomegalovirus exposure and HLA in healthy donors. 60 Vbeta and 13 Jbeta primers were used in PCR. The method was immunoSEQ multiplex PCR; TCRdb's version includes in-frame clones alone and lacks a portion of them. The sample's table shows 70,000 to 80,000 clones. Sequencing was done on a sample of PBMCs. The receptor source for this set is a man aged 35-49 years in good health and CMV-seronegative.

The chain employs TRBV6-1 and TRBJ1-6; D gene ambiguous. The CDR3 has 14 residues. V shed 4 bases and J shed 5 bases, with 9 bases lying between them. From germline, CDR1 is MNHNS and CDR2 SASEGT. The CDR3, as DNA: TGTGCCAGCAGTGTAAGACACAATAATTCACCCCTCCACTTT. Its translation is CASSVRHNNSPLHF.

The V call is TRBV7-2, the J call TRBJ2-5; weak D call: TRBD1 (6 bases). V gave up 0 bases and J gave up 2 bases, with 7 bases separating them. The CDR3 runs to 14 residues. Germline assignment: CDR1 SGHTA and CDR2 FQGNSA. The chain's CDR3 is CASSLAGAQETQYF. DNA for the CDR3: TGTGCCAGCAGCTTAGCGGGGGCTCAAGAGACCCAGTACTTC.

The chain couples TRBV4-1 to TRBJ1-2, with D unresolved. V gave up 0 bases and J gave up 1 base, with 6 bases separating them. The CDR3 runs to 14 residues. Germline V gene data show CDR1 as MGHRA and CDR2 as YSYEKL. CDR3: CASSQEEINYGYTF. Here the CDR3 DNA reads TGCGCCAGCAGCCAAGAAGAGATTAACTATGGCTACACCTTC.

The chain couples TRBV7-8 to TRBJ2-3; D not resolved. Trimming took 1 base from V and 3 from J, leaving 5 bases between them. Per the germline V gene, CDR1 is SGHVS and CDR2 is FQNEAQ. The CDR3 is 13 amino acids. The CDR3 DNA sequence: TGTGCCAGCAGCTTAGGGCTTACAGATACGCAGTATTTT. Translation: CASSLGLTDTQYF.

This chain joins TRBV10-3 and TRBJ1-6; no reliable D call. CDR3 length equals 14 residues. Germline V gene sequence: CDR1 ENHRY, CDR2 SYGVKD. Deletions cut 3 bases from V and 7 bases from J, with 10 bases between. CDR3 nucleotides: TGTGCCATCAGTGATGGCCGGGGAAATTCACCCCTCCACTTT. It specifies CAISDGRGNSPLHF.

This rearrangement joins TRBV5-1 to TRBJ2-7; D is uncertain. V lost 0 bases, J lost 6 bases, and 7 bases lay in between. The CDR3 is 12 amino acids. Germline V gene sequence: CDR1 SGHRS, CDR2 YFSETQ. DNA for the CDR3: TGCGCCAGCAGCTTGGTACAGAGCGAGCAGTACTTC. Its translation is CASSLVQSEQYF.

The CDR3 region is CASSQTGGQETQYF. The CDR3 DNA is TGTGCCAGTAGTCAAACAGGGGGCCAAGAGACCCAGTACTTC. This chain joins TRBV19 and TRBJ2-5; 8 bases match TRBD1. The germline V gene encodes CDR1 LNHDA and CDR2 SQIVND (reference sequence). With 5 bases clipped from V and 1 base from J, the junction kept 3 bases outside the gene matches. The CDR3 is made up of 14 amino acids.